The following is a TCR beta chain sequence with its context. Trimming shortened V by 1 base and J by 6 bases, and 12 bases separated the two germline ends. Germline V gene data show CDR1 as MGHDK and CDR2 as SYGVNS. CDR3 length: 14 residues. Generated by immunoSEQ multiplex PCR, the TCRdb table keeps only in-frame clones and is missing some. There are some 640,000 clones in the sample; about 90% occur only once, and approximately 1.5% lies in the top ten. This entry belongs to a study of Ad26.COV2.S vaccination and SARS-CoV-2 variants. As to treatment: approximately 18 received Ad26.COV2.S at low or high dose, single or two shots; 5 received placebo; per-sample allocation not given. Day 63 following the first vaccine or placebo injection was when the samples were taken.

This clonotype was sampled from a person aged 18 to 59 who received the Ad26.COV2.S COVID-19 vaccine or a placebo. Source: peripheral blood, taken in a trial of Ad26.COV2.S vaccine versus placebo. The V and J genes are TRBV25-1 and TRBJ2-5; a possible D gene is TRBD1 (5 bases). The CDR3 coding sequence is TGTGCCAGCAGTGAATTGCAGGGCGGAAAGACCCAGTACTTC. Its protein is CASSELQGGKTQYF.